Listed below are T cell receptor beta chains from one sample, sequenced in a study of cytomegalovirus exposure and HLA in healthy donors. The method was immunoSEQ multiplex PCR; TCRdb's version includes in-frame clones alone and lacks a portion of them. This sample has approximately 160,000 clones, with 65% to 80% found just once. The sequenced sample was PBMCs. These TCRs come from a woman aged 25 to 39 in good health and CMV-seronegative. CDR3s include the opening cysteine and the closing phenylalanine or tryptophan. The D gene is left open where the match is weak. The size field is filled for only some rows; it gives once, few, many or a size class.

clone_size d_call j_call v_call cdr3_aa cdr3_nt
. . TRBJ1-6 TRBV14 CASSQETGLSNSPLHF TGTGCCAGCAGCCAAGAAACAGGGCTGAGTAATTCACCCCTCCACTTT
. . TRBJ2-7 TRBV9 CASSISGGTYEQYF TGTGCCAGCAGCATCTCAGGGGGGACCTACGAGCAGTACTTC
. . TRBJ2-7 TRBV27 CASRTHGEYEQYF TGTGCCAGCCGGACCCACGGGGAGTACGAGCAGTACTTC
. . TRBJ2-3 TRBV15 CATGLNTDTQYF TGTGCCACCGGGCTGAACACAGATACGCAGTATTTT
. TRBD2 TRBJ2-3 TRBV10-2 CASSGPTSGATDTQYF TGCGCCAGCAGTGGCCCGACTAGCGGGGCTACAGATACGCAGTATTTT
. TRBD1 TRBJ1-6 TRBV6-1 CASSEFIPGQGDNSPLHF TGTGCCAGCAGCGAATTCATCCCGGGACAGGGCGATAATTCACCCCTCCACTTT
. TRBD1 TRBJ2-7 TRBV5-4 CASSSRQGPGLSSYEQYF TGTGCCAGCAGCTCCCGACAGGGGCCAGGTCTTAGTTCCTACGAGCAGTACTTC
few TRBD1 TRBJ2-1 TRBV11-2 CASSRMGQNNEQFF TGTGCCAGCAGTCGTATGGGACAGAACAATGAGCAGTTCTTC
. . TRBJ2-1 TRBV6-5 CASSYSTRTHNEQFF TGTGCCAGCAGTTACTCGACAAGGACTCATAATGAGCAGTTCTTC
few TRBD1 TRBJ1-6 TRBV4-3 CASSLGQGDSPLHF TGCGCCAGCAGCCTCGGACAGGGAGACTCACCCCTCCACTTT
. . TRBJ2-2 TRBV5-1 CASSPGQRDTGELFF TGCGCCAGCAGCCCTGGACAGAGGGACACCGGGGAGCTGTTTTTT
. . TRBJ1-5 TRBV4-1 CASSQPGMGQPQHF TGCGCCAGCAGCCAACCAGGGATGGGTCAGCCCCAGCATTTT
. . TRBJ2-2 TRBV9 CASSVAGRGISRTGELFF TGTGCCAGCAGCGTAGCGGGCAGGGGAATCTCTAGGACCGGGGAGCTGTTTTTT
. TRBD1 TRBJ1-1 TRBV29-1 CSVLTGTGSFF TGCAGCGTCTTAACCGGGACAGGATCTTTCTTT
. . TRBJ2-1 TRBV7-8 CASSLVLARLSEQFF TGTGCCAGCAGCTTAGTCCTCGCTAGGTTATCGGAGCAGTTCTTC
. . TRBJ1-3 TRBV16 CASSQSGGQGNTIYF TGTGCCAGCAGCCAATCCGGGGGGCAAGGAAACACCATATATTTT
. . TRBJ1-4 TRBV2 CASRIQGTATNEKLFF TGTGCCAGCAGAATCCAGGGCACTGCAACTAATGAAAAACTGTTTTTT
. TRBD2 TRBJ2-3 TRBV7-9 CASSSLLAGVETDTQYF TGTGCCAGCAGCTCATTACTAGCGGGAGTTGAGACAGATACGCAGTATTTT
. . TRBJ2-1 TRBV6-7 CASSHPILDSNNEQFF TGTGCCAGCAGTCACCCTATTCTGGACAGCAACAATGAGCAGTTCTTC
few . TRBJ1-3 TRBV28 CASSFSDGDGNTIYF TGTGCCAGCAGTTTCTCTGACGGAGATGGAAACACCATATATTTT
. TRBD2 TRBJ2-5 TRBV10-2 CASGLAGQETQYF TGCGCCAGCGGACTAGCGGGGCAAGAGACCCAGTACTTC
few . TRBJ2-5 TRBV7-2 CASSLSWDTRYF TGTGCCAGCAGCTTGAGCTGGGACACTAGGTACTTC
. . TRBJ1-1 TRBV5-4 CASSSPQALNTEAFF TGTGCCAGCAGCTCACCACAGGCGTTGAACACTGAAGCTTTCTTT
. TRBD1 TRBJ2-7 TRBV28 CASSLPLTGMIEQYF TGTGCCAGCAGTTTACCCCTGACAGGGATGATCGAGCAGTACTTC
. . TRBJ2-3 TRBV5-6 CASSREFQGSTDTQYF TGTGCCAGCAGCCGAGAGTTCCAGGGGAGCACAGATACGCAGTATTTT
. . TRBJ2-5 TRBV28 CASSLRALAIVEETQYF TGTGCCAGCAGTTTACGGGCCCTAGCTATCGTGGAGGAGACCCAGTACTTC
. TRBD1 TRBJ1-2 TRBV5-1 CASSPTPTGKTNYGYTF TGCGCCAGCAGCCCCACCCCGACAGGGAAGACTAACTATGGCTACACCTTC
few . TRBJ1-1 TRBV6-6 CASSSRTDRNTEAFF TGTGCCAGCAGTTCAAGGACAGACCGGAACACTGAAGCTTTCTTT
. . TRBJ2-7 TRBV6-1 CASTGAYEQYF TGTGCCAGCACTGGAGCCTACGAGCAGTACTTC
. . TRBJ2-1 TRBV2 CASSEVWGSEQFF TGTGCCAGCAGTGAGGTATGGGGCAGTGAGCAGTTCTTC
few . TRBJ1-1 TRBV28 CASSPPDRREAFF TGTGCCAGCAGCCCCCCCGACAGACGAGAAGCTTTCTTT
. . TRBJ1-2 TRBV6-6 CASSTGTYQRGYTF TGTGCCAGCAGCACAGGGACATATCAGAGGGGCTACACCTTC
. . TRBJ2-2 TRBV7-3 CASSLASAGGELFF TGTGCCAGCAGCTTGGCTAGCGCGGGCGGGGAGCTGTTTTTT
. . TRBJ1-2 TRBV10-3 CAISESVQGNIYGYTF TGTGCCATCAGTGAGTCTGTACAGGGTAATATCTATGGCTACACCTTC
. . TRBJ2-5 TRBV5-6 CASSFWAYVKTQYF TGTGCCAGCAGCTTTTGGGCCTACGTGAAGACCCAGTACTTC
. TRBD2 TRBJ2-1 TRBV5-1 CASSLGTRYNEQFF TGCGCCAGCAGCCTGGGGACTAGATACAATGAGCAGTTCTTC
. TRBD2 TRBJ2-3 TRBV2 CASSELAGTTDTQYF TGTGCCAGCAGTGAACTAGCGGGAACCACAGATACGCAGTATTTT
once TRBD2 TRBJ2-7 TRBV5-6 CASSLGGGPLPYEQYF TGTGCCAGCAGCTTGGGGGGGGGACCCCTCCCTTACGAGCAGTACTTC
. TRBD1 TRBJ2-7 TRBV29-1 CSVEGSGTGAHYEQYF TGCAGCGTTGAAGGCTCCGGGACAGGAGCGCACTACGAGCAGTACTTC
. TRBD2 TRBJ2-7 TRBV30 CAWSPYLAGGNEQYF TGTGCCTGGAGTCCGTACCTAGCGGGAGGAAACGAGCAGTACTTC
. . TRBJ2-3 TRBV30 CAWERTTGADTQYF TGTGCCTGGGAGCGGACTACAGGGGCAGATACGCAGTATTTT
. TRBD1 TRBJ1-5 TRBV19 CASRTGTGLSNQPQHF TGTGCCAGTAGAACCGGGACAGGGCTTAGCAATCAGCCCCAGCATTTT
few . TRBJ2-5 TRBV6-5 CASSLRDLRPQYF TGTGCCAGCAGTCTCCGGGACTTGCGACCCCAGTACTTC
once . TRBJ1-1 TRBV27 CASSFSPPGNTEAFF TGTGCCAGCAGTTTTTCACCACCGGGGAACACTGAAGCTTTCTTT